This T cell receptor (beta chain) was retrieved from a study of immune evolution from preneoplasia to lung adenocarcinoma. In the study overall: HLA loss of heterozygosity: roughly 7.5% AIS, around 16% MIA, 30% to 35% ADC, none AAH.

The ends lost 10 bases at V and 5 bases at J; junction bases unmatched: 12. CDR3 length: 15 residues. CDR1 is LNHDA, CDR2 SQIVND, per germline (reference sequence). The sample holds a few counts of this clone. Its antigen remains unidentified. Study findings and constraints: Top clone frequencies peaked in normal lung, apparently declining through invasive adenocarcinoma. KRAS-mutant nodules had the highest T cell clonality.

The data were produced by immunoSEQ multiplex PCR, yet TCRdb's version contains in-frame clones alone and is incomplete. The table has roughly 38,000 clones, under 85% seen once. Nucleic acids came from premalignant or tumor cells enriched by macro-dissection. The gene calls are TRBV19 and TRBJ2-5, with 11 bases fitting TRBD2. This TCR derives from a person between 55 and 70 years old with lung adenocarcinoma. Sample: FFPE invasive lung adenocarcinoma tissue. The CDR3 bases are TGTGCCACTACCGTAGCGGGAGGGGTGGAGGAGACCCAGTACTTC. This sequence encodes CATTVAGGVEETQYF.